What follows are 11 T cell receptor beta chains derived from one specimen sequenced in a study of technical replicates of blood from several donors. Sequencing was performed with immunoSEQ multiplex PCR; in TCRdb, only in-frame clones are kept and a portion is missing. The profile shows under 90,000 clones, roughly 94% of them singletons. Sequenced material: T cells isolated from PBMCs. These receptors were taken from a human donor in good health.

The rearrangement joins TRBV9 to TRBJ2-3; D is perhaps TRBD1 (5 bases). Trimming left V 0 bases short and J 6 bases short, with 14 bases between. The CDR3 has 15 amino acids. CDR1 SGDLS and CDR2 YYNGEE come from the germline V gene. The CDR3 sequence: CASSVGTTAGDTQYF. The CDR3 nucleotides read TGTGCCAGCAGCGTAGGGACAACTGCTGGCGATACGCAGTATTTT.

This clone has only one observation. This chain uses TRBV19 with TRBJ2-4, with 7 bases matching TRBD2. CDR3 length equals 19 residues. V gave up 3 bases and J gave up 1 base; unmatched junction bases: 15. Germline V gives CDR1 LNHDA, CDR2 SQIVND (reference sequence). For the CDR3, the DNA is TGTGCCAGTAGTATTCTCCCCTCATGGGGAGGGGAGGCCAAAAACATTCAGTACTTC. Translation: CASSILPSWGGEAKNIQYF.

The chain links TRBV5-6 to TRBJ2-1; 11 nucleotides align to TRBD2. This CDR3 region has 15 residues. Germline V gene lookup returns CDR1 SGHDT and CDR2 YYEEEE. Germline trimming cut 4 bases from V and 7 bases from J; bases unmatched to any gene: 7. CDR3 amino acids: CASSPTSGSRNEQFF. The CDR3 nucleotides read TGTGCCAGCAGCCCTACTAGCGGGAGTCGTAATGAGCAGTTCTTC.

V is TRBV9 and J is TRBJ1-1, with TRBD1 matching 7 bases. Germline V gene data show CDR1 as SGDLS and CDR2 as YYNGEE. The junction had 15 bases not matched to a gene; V was cut back by 0 bases and J by 1 base. The CDR3 contains 19 residues. CDR3 bases: TGTGCCAGCAGCGTAGCTACCGGTGGAACAGGGGTAGGGAACACTGAAGCTTTCTTT. Protein sequence: CASSVATGGTGVGNTEAFF.

The chain links TRBV9 to TRBJ2-1; D possibly corresponds to TRBD1 (6 bases). V was cut by 0 bases and J by 12 bases, with 10 bases left in between. The length of the CDR3 is 12 residues. Germline assignment: CDR1 SGDLS and CDR2 YYNGEE. CDR3 in amino acids: CASSVAQGGQFF. As DNA, the CDR3 is TGTGCCAGCAGCGTAGCACAGGGTGGGCAGTTCTTC.

This chain joins TRBV4-1 and TRBJ2-5, with TRBD1 matching 10 bases. CDR3 length: 14 amino acids. In germline, CDR1 is MGHRA, CDR2 YSYEKL. Trimming cost V 3 bases and J 3 bases; bases outside gene matches: 1. The CDR3: CASSQGTGEETQYF. The CDR3 DNA reads as TGCGCCAGCAGCCAGGGGACAGGGGAAGAGACCCAGTACTTC.

The CDR3 DNA reads as TGCGCCAGCAGCTATATAACAGGGGGCCAGATGACGTCTGAAGCTTTCTTT. Residues: CASSYITGGQMTSEAFF. The chain has TRBV4-1 and TRBJ1-1; 9 bases are a match to TRBD1. V lost 5 bases, J lost 6 bases, and 16 bases stayed unmatched. The CDR3 spans 17 residues. Germline assignment: CDR1 MGHRA and CDR2 YSYEKL.

The gene calls are TRBV10-2 and TRBJ1-3; TRBD1 agrees at 8 bases. The CDR3 totals 15 residues. With V trimmed by 3 bases and J by 2 bases, 3 bases remained unmatched. CDR1 is WSHSY and CDR2 is SAAADI in the germline V gene. The CDR3 sequence is CASSDRQGPGNTIYF. The CDR3 DNA reads TGCGCCAGCAGTGATAGACAGGGGCCTGGAAACACCATATATTTT.

The chain employs TRBV6-1 and TRBJ2-4; TRBD2 might be the D (6 bases). The germline CDR1 and CDR2 sequences are MNHNS and SASEGT. The CDR3 is made up of 17 amino acids. V was clipped by 0 bases and J by 7 bases, with 19 bases between them. CDR3 protein: CASSEAGLARTKNIQYF. The CDR3 nucleotides are TGTGCCAGCAGTGAAGCTGGCCTAGCGAGAACAAAGAACATTCAGTACTTC.

This clone was counted once. J is TRBJ1-3 and V is TRBV19, with D possibly TRBD1 on 5 matching bases. V was clipped by 3 bases and J by 0 bases, with 9 bases between them. CDR1 LNHDA and CDR2 SQIVND come from the germline V gene (reference sequence). The CDR3 has 15 amino acids. The CDR3 coding sequence is TGTGCCAGTAGTATTCAGGGTAGCTCTGGAAACACCATATATTTT. Protein: CASSIQGSSGNTIYF.

This clone came up once. The chain uses TRBV30 and TRBJ2-7; TRBD1 agrees at 7 bases. The CDR3 is made up of 16 amino acids. Per the germline V gene, CDR1 is GTSNPN and CDR2 is SVGIG (reference sequence). The J segment lost 3 bases and the V segment lost 1 base, leaving 12 bases of the junction unmatched. Here the CDR3 DNA reads TGTGCCTGGAGTGGAGCCATGGGACAGAGTTTCTACGAGCAGTACTTC. Translation gives CAWSGAMGQSFYEQYF.